A single sample gave rise to the 32 T cell receptor beta chains below, sequenced in a study of response to subunit inactivated influenza vaccine. TCRdb redid the calling of the RT-PCR reads with MiXCR, one entry per CDR3 protein. The profile shows some 850,000 distinct CDR3 sequences, approximately 17% of them singletons. The sequencing used PBMCs from blood, collected around 5 days after vaccination. Every receptor here comes from a man over 45 who received an inactivated influenza vaccine.

This clonotype was seen a few times. The chain has TRBV20-1 and TRBJ1-1, with 10 positions matching TRBD1. J was trimmed by 10 bases and V by 6 bases; bases with no gene match: 11. The length of the CDR3 is 13 residues. Looked up from germline, CDR1 is DFQATT and CDR2 is SNEGSKA (reference sequence). CDR3 sequence reads: CSANPGQGRVAFF. CDR3 coding DNA: TGCAGTGCCAACCCGGGACAGGGGAGGGTAGCTTTCTTT.

This clonotype was counted only a few times. The chain recombines TRBV7-2 with TRBJ2-3, with 7 positions matching TRBD2. The CDR3 consists of 16 residues. The J segment lost 1 base and the V segment lost 5 bases, leaving 9 bases of the junction unmatched. Germline CDR1 reads SGHTA; CDR2 reads FQGNSA. The CDR3 DNA is TGTGCCAGCAGCCCTGGACTAGTGGGACGCACAGATACGCAGTATTTT. Amino acid sequence: CASSPGLVGRTDTQYF.

The gene calls are TRBV5-6 and TRBJ2-6, with TRBD2 identical over 11 bases. The CDR3 totals 18 residues. The V gene's germline CDR1 is SGHDT and CDR2 YYEEEE. V shed 4 bases, J shed 2 bases, and the junction held 8 bases outside the gene matches. CDR3 bases: TGTGCCAGCAGCGGAGTGGGTAGCGGGGGGGCTGGGGCCAACGTCCTGACTTTC. Translating it yields CASSGVGSGGAGANVLTF.

This rearrangement joins TRBV29-1 to TRBJ2-1, with 9 positions matching TRBD2. CDR3 size: 13 residues. V trimming: 6 bases; J trimming: 6 bases; junction bases outside the gene matches: 6. CDR1 is SQVTM and CDR2 is ANQGSEA in the germline V gene. The DNA of the CDR3 is TGCAGCGTAGCCTGGCGGGGGGGCAATGAGCAGTTCTTC. Residues: CSVAWRGGNEQFF.

This clonotype was counted between two and nine times. CDR3 residues: CSARSGGANYGYTF. CDR3 nucleotides: TGCAGTGCTAGATCAGGGGGGGCTAACTATGGCTACACCTTC. This chain connects TRBV20-1 to TRBJ1-2; 7 bases are a match to TRBD1. V was clipped by 2 bases and J by 0 bases; unmatched bases: 3. The germline CDR1 and CDR2 sequences are DFQATT and SNEGSKA (reference sequence). This CDR3 region has 14 residues.

The rearrangement joins TRBV5-1 to TRBJ2-1, with TRBD2 as a possible D gene (6 bases). The ends were cut back, 5 bases at V and 3 bases at J, with 15 bases in the middle. CDR3 size: 15 residues. Germline lookup yields CDR1 SGHRS and CDR2 YFSETQ. The CDR3 loop is CASRASLASYNEQFF. The CDR3 nucleotides read TGCGCCAGCAGGGCGTCACTAGCTAGCTACAATGAGCAGTTCTTC.

The V and J genes are TRBV2 and TRBJ2-1; 8 bases match TRBD2. This CDR3 has 15 amino acids. Per the germline V gene, CDR1 is SNHLY and CDR2 is FYNNEI. The V segment lost 3 bases and the J segment 3 bases; nucleotides outside the gene matches: 4. The CDR3 here is CASSDSSGYYNEQFF. The CDR3 region has the DNA TGTGCCAGCAGTGATTCTAGCGGGTACTACAATGAGCAGTTCTTC.

The genes are TRBV20-1 and TRBJ2-7; D is undetermined. Between the trimmed V and J ends, which lost 3 bases and 4 bases, there was a span of 13 bases. This CDR3 is built from 13 residues. Germline V gives CDR1 DFQATT, CDR2 SNEGSKA (reference sequence). The CDR3 sequence is CSASSPYTYEQYF. CDR3 in DNA: TGCAGTGCTAGTTCGCCTTATACGTACGAGCAGTACTTC.

The chain combines TRBV5-4 with TRBJ2-5; 11 bases agree with TRBD2. Germline V gene sequence: CDR1 SGHNT, CDR2 YYREEE (reference sequence). This CDR3 has 15 residues. The V gene end was trimmed by 2 bases and the J gene end by 4 bases; junction bases not matched to a gene: 4. The chain's CDR3 is CASSLGSGRGETQYF. The CDR3, as DNA: TGTGCCAGCAGCTTAGGTAGCGGGAGGGGAGAGACCCAGTACTTC.

This clonotype occurred many times. The chain has TRBV29-1 and TRBJ2-1; unclear D gene. CDR3 length: 12 residues. V lost 6 bases and J lost 7, with 13 bases in between. Germline V gives CDR1 SQVTM, CDR2 ANQGSEA. The CDR3 is CSVAPVSNEQFF. The CDR3 DNA follows: TGCAGCGTAGCCCCAGTATCAAATGAGCAGTTCTTC.

This sequence joins TRBV27 and TRBJ2-2; 9 positions agree with TRBD2. The CDR3 covers 17 residues. V trimming: 4 bases; J trimming: 1 base; junction bases outside the gene matches: 7. The germline V gene has CDR1 MNHEY and CDR2 SMNVEV (reference sequence). The CDR3 DNA follows: TGTGCCAGCAGTTACTTGGCGGGAGGGTTGAACACCGGGGAGCTGTTTTTT. Its protein product is CASSYLAGGLNTGELFF.

This rearrangement joins TRBV20-1 to TRBJ2-7, with 7 bases lining up with TRBD2. CDR3 length: 14 residues. The germline gives CDR1 DFQATT, CDR2 SNEGSKA (reference sequence). Trimming cost V 0 bases and J 4 bases; bases outside gene matches: 6. The CDR3 is CSARDRDYTYEQYF. The CDR3 DNA reads TGCAGTGCTAGAGATCGGGACTATACGTACGAGCAGTACTTC.

Only a few counts were recorded for this clonotype. V usage is TRBV29-1 and J usage is TRBJ1-2, with a weak D call TRBD1 (5 bases). The CDR3 is 11 residues long. Per the germline V gene, CDR1 is SQVTM and CDR2 is ANQGSEA. V was shortened by 8 bases and J by 6 bases, with 13 bases between the two germline ends. This chain's CDR3 is CSTRESNGYTF. In nucleotides, the CDR3 is TGCAGCACCAGGGAATCGAATGGCTACACCTTC.

This clonotype was recorded a few times. The J gene is TRBJ2-1, the V gene TRBV27, with D tentatively TRBD2 (5 bases). From germline, CDR1 is MNHEY and CDR2 SMNVEV (reference sequence). The ends were cut back, 0 bases at V and 4 bases at J, with 13 bases in the middle. The CDR3 consists of 16 residues. The CDR3 nucleotides read TGTGCCAGCAGTTTATCGACTAACATCCTTTACAATGAGCAGTTCTTC. Translated, it gives CASSLSTNILYNEQFF.

This clonotype was counted many times. The chain has TRBV12-3 or TRBV12-4 and TRBJ2-7; D might be TRBD1 or TRBD2, each matching 5 bases. The CDR3 has 11 amino acids. V gave up 7 bases and J gave up 7 bases, with 11 bases separating them. This CDR3 reads CASTLGREQYF. The CDR3 bases are TGTGCCAGCACCTTGGGACGGGAGCAGTACTTC.

This clonotype appeared a few times. The chain uses TRBV10-3 and TRBJ2-6; weak D call: TRBD1 (7 bases). There are 16 residues in the CDR3. V lost 5 bases, J lost 2 bases, and 13 bases lay in between. Germline V gives CDR1 ENHRY, CDR2 SYGVKD. The chain's CDR3 is CAISKGGGTGANVLTF. The CDR3, as DNA: TGTGCCATCAGTAAAGGGGGCGGGACTGGGGCCAACGTCCTGACTTTC.

This chain joins TRBV7-9 and TRBJ2-1, with 8 bases aligning to TRBD1. With V trimmed by 4 bases and J by 12 bases, 14 bases remained unmatched. The length of the CDR3 is 15 residues. The germline CDR1 and CDR2 sequences are SEHNR and FQNEAQ (reference sequence). In nucleotides, the CDR3 is TGTGCCAGCAGCTCAGGGGGCCGAGGATACCAATCGCAGTTCTTC. This translates into CASSSGGRGYQSQFF.

This clonotype was seen repeatedly, ten times or more. The V call is TRBV20-1, the J call TRBJ2-5; maybe TRBD1 (6 bases). The CDR3 runs to 13 residues. Trimming pared 6 bases from V and 6 bases from J, leaving 17 bases between. Germline CDR1 is DFQATT and CDR2 is SNEGSKA (reference sequence). The CDR3 coding sequence is TGCAGTGCCCACGGGACAAAAGAAAAGACCCAGTACTTC. The encoded protein is CSAHGTKEKTQYF.

The CDR3: CASSLRTSPTQYF. DNA for the CDR3: TGTGCCAGCAGTTTGAGGACTAGCCCTACGCAGTATTTT. V is TRBV12-3 or TRBV12-4 and J is TRBJ2-3; TRBD2 aligns across 8 bases. The CDR3 covers 13 residues. V shed 3 bases and J 8 bases; nucleotides not matched to a gene: 4.

This clonotype has just a few counts. The chain carries TRBV20-1 and TRBJ2-7, with D perhaps TRBD1 or TRBD2 (5 bases each). The CDR3 spans 16 residues. Trimming stripped 1 base from V and 2 bases from J, with 18 bases between. The V gene's germline CDR1 is DFQATT and CDR2 SNEGSKA (reference sequence). The CDR3 is CSARGDAEGSPYEQYF. DNA for the CDR3: TGCAGTGCTAGAGGGGACGCCGAAGGGAGCCCCTACGAGCAGTACTTC.

The chain joins TRBV27 to TRBJ1-4; D unclear. This CDR3 spans 15 amino acids. Trimming left V 5 bases short and J 3 bases short, with 13 bases between. Germline values: CDR1 MNHEY, CDR2 SMNVEV (reference sequence). In nucleotides, the CDR3 is TGTGCCAGCAGTCTAGAACAGAGTGCTAATGAAAAACTGTTTTTT. It codes for CASSLEQSANEKLFF.

This clonotype was recorded a few times. This chain joins TRBV29-1 and TRBJ2-3; D gene ambiguous. This CDR3 has 16 amino acids. Trimming stripped 6 bases from V and 1 base from J, with 20 bases between. Germline V gene sequence: CDR1 SQVTM, CDR2 ANQGSEA. As DNA, the CDR3 is TGCAGCGTCCACCGACGGTCTTCCTATGGCACAGATACGCAGTATTTT. This encodes CSVHRRSSYGTDTQYF.

This rearrangement joins TRBV24-1 to TRBJ2-6; perhaps TRBD1 as D (6 bases). V lost 3 bases and J lost 0, with 20 bases in between. The CDR3 is 20 residues long. Germline loops: CDR1 KGHDR, CDR2 SFDVKD. The CDR3 DNA is TGTGCCACCAGTGATCCACGTCCACCGGGACACAACTCTGGGGCCAACGTCCTGACTTTC. Encoded protein: CATSDPRPPGHNSGANVLTF.

This clonotype was picked up many times. This rearrangement joins TRBV7-8 to TRBJ2-7; D is uncertain. Germline CDR1 and CDR2: SGHVS and FQNEAQ. Trimming left V 7 bases short and J 9 bases short, with 13 bases between. There are 11 residues in the CDR3. DNA for the CDR3: TGTGCCAGCACCTCATCTGGGATGCAGTACTTC. Amino acid sequence: CASTSSGMQYF.

This clonotype was seen only a few times. The J gene is TRBJ2-7, the V gene TRBV7-2, with 11 positions matching TRBD2. This CDR3 has 17 amino acids. Trimming removed 2 bases from V and 2 bases from J; junction bases left unmatched: 8. Germline loops: CDR1 SGHTA, CDR2 FQGNSA. Here the CDR3 DNA reads TGTGCCAGCAGCTTACGGGGGACTAGCGGAACTACCTACGAGCAGTACTTC. Protein: CASSLRGTSGTTYEQYF.

This chain joins TRBV12-3 or TRBV12-4 and TRBJ1-5; a weak D match, TRBD1 (5 bases). V was pared by 7 bases and J by 4 bases, with 8 bases between. The CDR3 extends over 12 amino acids. For the CDR3, the DNA is TGTGCCAGCACCGGGGGTAATCAGCCCCAGCATTTT. Translating gives CASTGGNQPQHF.

This clonotype was recorded a few times. The V and J genes are TRBV7-8 and TRBJ2-3; TRBD2 aligns across 13 bases. Losses at the gene ends were 5 bases for V and 3 bases for J; bases not matched to a gene: 11. CDR1 and CDR2 (germline): SGHVS, FQNEAQ. The CDR3 contains 18 residues. CDR3 in amino acids: CASSPARLAGGYTDTQYF. The CDR3 DNA is TGTGCCAGCAGCCCCGCCCGACTAGCGGGGGGATATACAGATACGCAGTATTTT.

J is TRBJ2-3 and V is TRBV7-8; perhaps TRBD2 as D (7 bases). Trimming cost V 3 bases and J 4 bases, with 11 bases left between them. The CDR3 loop spans 14 amino acids. CDR1 and CDR2 (germline): SGHVS, FQNEAQ. CDR3: CASSFRGAPDTQYF. CDR3 nucleotides: TGTGCCAGCAGCTTCCGGGGGGCCCCAGATACGCAGTATTTT.

The genes are TRBV30 and TRBJ2-3; maybe TRBD2 (6 bases). This CDR3 is built from 13 residues. CDR1 is GTSNPN and CDR2 is SVGIG in the germline V gene (reference sequence). V was shortened by 3 bases and J by 1 base, with 8 bases between the two germline ends. CDR3 nucleotide sequence: TGTGCCTGGAGCAAGCGGGGCACAGATACGCAGTATTTT. It specifies CAWSKRGTDTQYF.

The V gene is TRBV4-2, the J gene TRBJ1-4; the D gene is possibly TRBD1 (5 bases). The V gene's germline CDR1 is LGHNA and CDR2 YNFKEQ. CDR3 length: 18 amino acids. V lost 5 bases, J lost 7 bases, and 26 bases lay in between. CDR3 DNA sequence: TGTGCCAGCAGCAACCGGGACGGAGGTATTTCACCTACTGAAAAACTGTTTTTT. It specifies CASSNRDGGISPTEKLFF.

A few counts support this clonotype. The rearrangement links TRBV7-9 to TRBJ2-7, with TRBD1 matching over 9 bases. The ends lost 7 bases at V and 5 bases at J; junction bases unmatched: 9. Germline V lookup: CDR1 SEHNR, CDR2 FQNEAQ (reference sequence). The CDR3 sequence is 14 residues long. The CDR3 loop is CASTEGQGLDEQYF. CDR3 nucleotide sequence: TGTGCCAGCACCGAGGGACAGGGTTTGGACGAGCAGTACTTC.

This chain joins TRBV15 and TRBJ2-1; maybe TRBD2 (5 bases). Trimming shortened V by 0 bases and J by 6 bases, and 15 bases separated the two germline ends. The germline V gene encodes CDR1 LNHNV and CDR2 YYDKDF (reference sequence). The CDR3 is 16 residues long. CDR3 sequence reads: CATSRDSSLRGNEQFF. CDR3 in DNA: TGTGCCACCAGCAGAGATAGTAGCCTCCGGGGCAATGAGCAGTTCTTC.